This T cell receptor beta chain derives from a study of glioma-infiltrating T cells. This clonotype appeared many times. What it recognizes is unknown. The iRepertoire nested amplicon-rescue multiplex PCR amplified TCR alpha and beta CDR3s from RNA. TCRdb analysed the multiplex PCR reads with MiXCR anew, one entry per CDR3 protein. Of approximately 120,000 distinct CDR3 sequences listed, about 23% are singletons. Germline V gene lookup returns CDR1 MNHEY and CDR2 SVGEGT. After removal of 2 bases from V and 2 bases from J, the junction contained 4 bases not matched to a gene. This CDR3 has 15 residues. General study findings and limits: Only very few CDR3 sequences appeared in both tissue and blood. Tissue-blood divergence was below expectation in non-neoplastic patients, above in gliomas.

This chain joins TRBV6-2 or TRBV6-3 and TRBJ2-7, with TRBD2 identical over 9 bases. Sequencing was done on a sample of glioma tissue, nonneoplastic brain tissue, or PBMCs (not recorded which). The sequence was obtained from a human donor with low-grade glioma or glioblastoma, undergoing nonglioma brain surgery, or in good health (not recorded which). CDR3 nucleotide sequence: TGTGCCAGCAGTTACCCTTCTAGCGGGGCCTACGAGCAGTACTTC. This gives the protein CASSYPSSGAYEQYF.